The rows below give T cell receptor beta chains drawn from one sample of a study of T cell changes during pregnancy in multiple sclerosis. Generated by immunoSEQ multiplex PCR, the TCRdb table keeps only in-frame clones and is missing some. Counted here are 53,000 or so clones, approximately 94% occurring once; the ten biggest clones make up around 0.6%. The source material was CD4+ T cells from peripheral blood mononuclear cells, sampled in the second trimester of pregnancy. These receptors were taken from a female donor with multiple sclerosis, enrolled in a pregnancy study. Both conserved end residues are part of each CDR3. A D gene is named only where the DNA matches it firmly. Not all rows give a size; the values are once, few, many and, for expanded clones, a class.

cdr3_aa | cdr3_nt | j_call | cdr3_length | d_call | v_call | clone_size
CASSLGGGAQHF | TGTGCCAGCAGTTTGGGGGGGGGAGCCCAGCATTTT | TRBJ1-5 | 12 | NA | TRBV28 | NA
CANTSGQCEQYF | TGCGCCAACACTTCTGGACAGTGCGAGCAGTACTTC | TRBJ2-7 | 12 | NA | TRBV5-1 | NA
CASSRARQGAYEQYF | TGCGCCAGCAGCCGGGCGCGACAGGGGGCATACGAGCAGTACTTC | TRBJ2-7 | 15 | TRBD1 | TRBV4-3 | NA
CASQGARNQPQHF | TGTGCCTCTCAGGGGGCTCGGAATCAGCCCCAGCATTTT | TRBJ1-5 | 13 | TRBD1 | TRBV30 | NA
CASSQERRENYGYTF | TGTGCCAGCAGCCAAGAGCGAAGGGAGAACTATGGCTACACCTTC | TRBJ1-2 | 15 | NA | TRBV4-2 | NA
CASSLAGLAGGIDEQFF | TGTGCCAGCAGCTTAGCGGGACTAGCGGGGGGGATCGATGAGCAGTTCTTC | TRBJ2-1 | 17 | TRBD2 | TRBV7-7 | NA
CASSLWGGETQYF | TGTGCCAGCAGCCTCTGGGGGGGAGAGACCCAGTACTTC | TRBJ2-5 | 13 | TRBD2 | TRBV6-1 | NA
CASSAQVQGNEKLFF | TGTGCCAGCAGCGCGCAGGTCCAGGGTAATGAAAAACTGTTTTTT | TRBJ1-4 | 15 | NA | TRBV9 | NA
CSTQQGARETQYF | TGCAGCACCCAACAGGGGGCACGGGAGACCCAGTACTTC | TRBJ2-5 | 13 | TRBD1 | TRBV29-1 | NA
CASSLADGGGAETQYF | TGTGCCAGCAGCTTAGCGGATGGCGGGGGGGCGGAGACCCAGTACTTC | TRBJ2-5 | 16 | TRBD2 | TRBV7-2 | NA
CASSRTPDRGNEQFF | TGTGCCAGCAGCCGAACCCCGGACAGGGGGAATGAGCAGTTCTTC | TRBJ2-1 | 15 | TRBD1 | TRBV4-2 | NA
CASSVGQLGETQYF | TGTGCCAGCAGCGTGGGACAGCTAGGAGAGACCCAGTACTTC | TRBJ2-5 | 14 | TRBD1 | TRBV7-2 | NA
CSAERENEQFF | TGCAGTGCGGAACGGGAAAATGAGCAGTTCTTC | TRBJ2-1 | 11 | NA | TRBV20-1 | NA
CASSPRTGSSYEQYF | TGTGCCAGCAGCCCACGGACAGGGAGCTCCTACGAGCAGTACTTC | TRBJ2-7 | 15 | TRBD1 | TRBV9 | NA
CASSLTGLAGANTGELFF | TGTGCCAGCAGCTTAACGGGCCTAGCGGGGGCGAACACCGGGGAGCTGTTTTTT | TRBJ2-2 | 18 | TRBD2 | TRBV7-3 | NA
CASSFGGRDGYTF | TGTGCCAGCAGTTTCGGGGGGAGAGATGGCTACACCTTC | TRBJ1-2 | 13 | NA | TRBV27 | NA
CASSPREGPSYEQYF | TGTGCCAGCTCACCCAGGGAGGGGCCTTCCTACGAGCAGTACTTC | TRBJ2-7 | 15 | TRBD2 | TRBV18 | once
CAISSSGGPTDTQYF | TGTGCCATCAGTTCTAGCGGGGGGCCCACAGATACGCAGTATTTT | TRBJ2-3 | 15 | TRBD2 | TRBV10-3 | NA
CASSWQGAWEGTEAFF | TGTGCCAGCAGTTGGCAGGGGGCGTGGGAAGGCACTGAAGCTTTCTTT | TRBJ1-1 | 16 | TRBD1 | TRBV7-2 | NA
CASSLLTGRNTEAFF | TGTGCCAGCAGCTTACTGACAGGAAGGAACACTGAAGCTTTCTTT | TRBJ1-1 | 15 | NA | TRBV5-6 | NA
CASSTGDRGLFGYTF | TGTGCCAGCAGTACCGGGGACAGGGGGCTGTTTGGCTACACCTTC | TRBJ1-2 | 15 | TRBD1 | TRBV6-6 | NA
CASSIGQPGNQPQHF | TGTGCCAGTAGTATAGGACAGCCTGGCAATCAGCCCCAGCATTTT | TRBJ1-5 | 15 | NA | TRBV19 | NA
CAGRGSGSYNEQFF | TGTGCCGGTCGGGGGTCGGGCTCCTACAATGAGCAGTTCTTC | TRBJ2-1 | 14 | NA | TRBV28 | NA
CASSLAGLAGGGDTQYF | TGTGCCAGCAGCTTAGCAGGACTAGCGGGGGGTGGGGATACGCAGTATTTT | TRBJ2-3 | 17 | TRBD2 | TRBV7-2 | NA
CASSWGGQETQYF | TGTGCCAGCTCCTGGGGGGGCCAAGAGACCCAGTACTTC | TRBJ2-5 | 13 | TRBD2 | TRBV5-5 | NA
CASSRGLNTEAFF | TGTGCCAGCAGTAGGGGCCTGAACACTGAAGCTTTCTTT | TRBJ1-1 | 13 | NA | TRBV6-5 | NA
CAISEGQDYGYTF | TGTGCCATCAGTGAGGGACAGGACTATGGCTACACCTTC | TRBJ1-2 | 13 | TRBD1 | TRBV10-3 | NA
CASSIDRLGTGGANGYTF | TGTGCCAGTAGTATAGATCGGTTAGGGACAGGGGGCGCAAATGGCTACACCTTC | TRBJ1-2 | 18 | TRBD1 | TRBV19 | NA
CAWTPTPPRSYEQYF | TGTGCCTGGACTCCTACCCCCCCGAGATCCTACGAGCAGTACTTC | TRBJ2-7 | 15 | NA | TRBV30 | NA
CASSIQGVVTQPQHF | TGTGCCAGTAGTATTCAGGGGGTGGTTACTCAGCCCCAGCATTTT | TRBJ1-5 | 15 | TRBD1 | TRBV19 | NA
CASAPPGQRSYEQYF | TGTGCCAGCGCCCCCCCGGGACAGCGCTCCTACGAGCAGTACTTC | TRBJ2-7 | 15 | TRBD1 | TRBV7-8 | once